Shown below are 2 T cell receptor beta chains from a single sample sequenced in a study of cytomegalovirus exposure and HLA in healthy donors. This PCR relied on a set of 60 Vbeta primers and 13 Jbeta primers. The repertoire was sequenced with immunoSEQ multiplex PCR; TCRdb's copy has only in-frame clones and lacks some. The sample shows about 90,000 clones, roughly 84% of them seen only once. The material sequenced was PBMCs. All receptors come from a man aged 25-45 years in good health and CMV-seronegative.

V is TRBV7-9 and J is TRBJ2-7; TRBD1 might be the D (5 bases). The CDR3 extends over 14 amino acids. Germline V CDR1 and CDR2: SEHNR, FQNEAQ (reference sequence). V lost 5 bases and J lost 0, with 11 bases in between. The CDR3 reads CASSPADNSYEQYF. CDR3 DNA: TGTGCCAGCAGCCCTGCGGACAACTCCTACGAGCAGTACTTC.

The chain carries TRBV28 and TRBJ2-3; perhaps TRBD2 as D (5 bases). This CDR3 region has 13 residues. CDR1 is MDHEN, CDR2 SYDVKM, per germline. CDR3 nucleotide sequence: TGTGGCATAGGGCTTGAGGGAGCAGATACGCAGTATTTT. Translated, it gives CGIGLEGADTQYF.